Following are 32 T cell receptor beta chains from one sample sequenced in a study of technical replicates of blood from a handful of donors. Sequencing was performed with immunoSEQ multiplex PCR; in TCRdb, only in-frame clones are kept and a portion is missing. The sample has approximately 79,000 clones, 85% to 95% seen once; the top ten hold about 0.36%. The specimen was T cells isolated from PBMCs. These TCRs come from a human donor in good health.

The chain is built from TRBV5-4 and TRBJ2-7; 9 positions match TRBD2. V gave up 0 bases and J gave up 2 bases; unmatched junction bases: 9. This CDR3 comprises 17 residues. CDR1 is SGHNT and CDR2 is YYREEE in the germline V gene (reference sequence). The CDR3 nucleotides read TGTGCCAGCAGCTTGGGCTCCGGGACTAGCAGCCCCTACGAGCAGTACTTC. It yields the protein CASSLGSGTSSPYEQYF.

This clone appeared a single time. The CDR3: CASRIQGESGYTF. CDR3 nucleotide sequence: TGTGCCAGTAGGATACAGGGGGAGAGTGGCTACACCTTC. This chain links TRBV19 with TRBJ1-2, with TRBD1 identical over 8 bases. The CDR3 has 13 amino acids. V was pared by 6 bases and J by 7 bases, with 7 bases of the junction left unmatched. Per germline, CDR1 LNHDA and CDR2 SQIVND (reference sequence).

The chain couples TRBV28 to TRBJ2-1; D gene ambiguous. Germline assignment: CDR1 MDHEN and CDR2 SYDVKM. The CDR3 contains 13 residues. The V end lost 5 bases, the J end lost 4 bases, and 9 bases lay between the germline ends. CDR3: CASSPAVYNEQFF. In DNA form, the CDR3 reads TGTGCCAGCAGTCCGGCGGTGTACAATGAGCAGTTCTTC.

The rearrangement joins TRBV7-2 to TRBJ2-7; D unclear. V was pared by 2 bases and J by 6 bases, with 8 bases between. Germline loops: CDR1 SGHTA, CDR2 FQGNSA. The CDR3 is made up of 12 amino acids. The CDR3 loop reads CASSLNGVEQYF. CDR3 nucleotide sequence: TGTGCCAGCAGCTTAAATGGAGTCGAGCAGTACTTC. The complete variable domain, with remaining parts taken from reference TRBV7-2 and TRBJ2-7, reads GAGVSQSPSNKVTEKGKDVELRCDPISGHTALYWYRQSLGQGLEFLIYFQGNSAPDKSGLPSDRFSAERTGGSVSTLTIQRTQQEDSAVYLCASSLNGVEQYFGPGTRLTVT.

V is TRBV29-1 and J is TRBJ1-2, with 10 bases aligning to TRBD1. Germline V CDR1 and CDR2: SQVTM, ANQGSEA. The ends lost 6 bases at V and 5 bases at J; junction bases unmatched: 9. The CDR3 totals 14 residues. In DNA form, the CDR3 reads TGCAGCGTCCTTTCCGGGACAGGGGTTTATGGCTACACCTTC. This gives the protein CSVLSGTGVYGYTF.

This clone came up once. This chain links TRBV9 with TRBJ2-2; 7 bases are a match to TRBD2. The V segment lost 4 bases and the J segment 7 bases; nucleotides outside the gene matches: 13. The CDR3 runs to 16 residues. CDR1 is SGDLS and CDR2 is YYNGEE in the germline V gene. The CDR3 DNA reads TGTGCCAGCAGCCCCCCCGGACTAGTAGAAGGCGGGGAGCTGTTTTTT. Translated: CASSPPGLVEGGELFF.

This clone was observed a handful of times. This chain joins TRBV6-5 and TRBJ1-1; no firm D call. V dropped 6 bases and J dropped 5 bases, with 10 bases sitting between them. Germline loops: CDR1 MNHEY, CDR2 SVGAGI. CDR3 length: 12 amino acids. Here the CDR3 reads CASRAAPTEAFF. The CDR3 bases are TGTGCCAGCAGGGCGGCCCCTACTGAAGCTTTCTTT.

V usage is TRBV6-5 and J usage is TRBJ2-3, with D hard to call. The CDR3 spans 15 residues. V was cut by 3 bases and J by 0 bases, with 10 bases left in between. Germline assignment: CDR1 MNHEY and CDR2 SVGAGI. The CDR3 DNA reads as TGTGCCAGCAGTTATATTGGCCCTAGCACAGATACGCAGTATTTT. Its protein product is CASSYIGPSTDTQYF.

The gene calls are TRBV11-3 and TRBJ1-4; no firm D call. Germline assignment: CDR1 SGHNT and CDR2 YENEEA. The CDR3 length is 15 residues. The V and J ends lost 4 bases and 0 bases respectively, with 9 bases between them. The CDR3 loop reads CASSSERATNEKLFF. CDR3 in DNA: TGTGCCAGCAGCTCCGAGAGGGCAACTAATGAAAAACTGTTTTTT.

This clone was seen a handful of times. The chain recombines TRBV30 with TRBJ1-1; D is unclear. CDR1 GTSNPN and CDR2 SVGIG come from the germline V gene (reference sequence). Trimming cost V 3 bases and J 3 bases, with 11 bases left between them. The CDR3 length is 13 residues. DNA for the CDR3: TGTGCCTGGAGCCGCAGCGTAGACACTGAAGCTTTCTTT. Its protein product is CAWSRSVDTEAFF. The complete variable domain, with remaining parts taken from reference TRBV30 and TRBJ1-1, reads SQTIHQWPATLVQPVGSPLSLECTVEGTSNPNLYWYRQAAGRGLQLLFYSVGIGQISSEVPQNLSASRPQDRQFILSSKKLLLSDSGFYLCAWSRSVDTEAFFGQGTRLTVV.

Remarks on this clone: Because the CDR3's place on the DNA is in doubt, the DNA is left out and the CDR3 is given as listed by TCRdb. The chain employs TRBV5-1 and TRBJ2-1; the table assigns TRBD2, which was not confirmed against the DNA. The CDR3 spans 17 amino acids, including both terminal residues. The V gene's germline CDR1 is SGHRS and CDR2 YFSETQ. CDR3 sequence: CASSFGEGGTSYNEQFF.

This clone was found once. The V gene is TRBV14, the J gene TRBJ2-7; 8 bases line up with TRBD1. The trim removed 4 bases at V and 4 bases at J, leaving 9 bases unmatched. CDR1 SGHDN and CDR2 FVKESK come from the germline V gene. The CDR3 contains 15 residues. The CDR3 DNA is TGTGCCAGCAGCCCCCGCCGGGACAGGCGGTACGAGCAGTACTTC. As protein: CASSPRRDRRYEQYF.

Remarks on this clone: The junction departs from the called germline gene at one end, perhaps through a read error. This chain connects TRBV11-3 to TRBJ2-5; 7 bases map to TRBD1. The CDR3 loop spans 15 amino acids. Germline CDR1 reads SGHNT; CDR2 reads YENEEA. This chain's CDR3 is CASTLVQGMRETQYF. The CDR3 DNA reads TGTGCCAGCACCTTAGTACAGGGGATGAGGGAGACCCAGTACTTC.

The rearrangement links TRBV29-1 to TRBJ2-7; maybe TRBD1 (5 bases). This CDR3 spans 14 amino acids. Trimming left V 2 bases short and J 6 bases short, with 17 bases between. CDR1 and CDR2 from the germline V gene are SQVTM and ANQGSEA. CDR3 sequence: CSVEQQGISREQYF. CDR3 coding DNA: TGCAGCGTTGAACAGCAGGGAATAAGTCGCGAGCAGTACTTC.

The V and J genes are TRBV19 and TRBJ1-3; the D gene is possibly TRBD1 (6 bases). V lost 8 bases, J lost 4 bases, and 15 bases lay in between. The CDR3 has 14 amino acids. Germline V lookup: CDR1 LNHDA, CDR2 SQIVND (reference sequence). This CDR3 reads CASGLQGAGNTIYF. CDR3 nucleotides: TGTGCCAGTGGATTACAGGGCGCAGGAAACACCATATATTTT. The entire variable domain, with the rest obtained from reference TRBV19 and TRBJ1-3, is as follows: DGGITQSPKYLFRKEGQNVTLSCEQNLNHDAMYWYRQDPGQGLRLIYYSQIVNDFQKGDIAEGYSVSREKKESFPLTVTSAQKNPTAFYLCASGLQGAGNTIYFGEGSWLTVV.

This chain joins TRBV10-3 and TRBJ1-5; TRBD1 matches 7 bases. The CDR3 is made up of 13 amino acids. Germline CDR1 and CDR2: ENHRY and SYGVKD. J gave up 3 bases and V 6 bases, and 2 bases lay outside the gene matches. DNA for the CDR3: TGTGCCATCAGGGACAGGCCCAATCAGCCCCAGCATTTT. Translating gives CAIRDRPNQPQHF.

The chain is built from TRBV9 and TRBJ2-3, with 8 bases lining up with TRBD2. CDR3 length: 16 residues. V was clipped by 0 bases and J by 0 bases; unmatched bases: 3. Germline loops: CDR1 SGDLS, CDR2 YYNGEE. The CDR3 DNA is TGTGCCAGCAGCGTAGCTCCTAGCGGGAGCACAGATACGCAGTATTTT. This translates into CASSVAPSGSTDTQYF.

The V and J genes are TRBV7-9 and TRBJ2-7, with 9 nucleotides matching TRBD1. This CDR3 is built from 17 residues. The ends lost 2 bases at V and 6 bases at J; junction bases unmatched: 14. Looked up from germline, CDR1 is SEHNR and CDR2 is FQNEAQ (reference sequence). This CDR3 reads CASSLLGTGTGSSEQYF. CDR3 DNA: TGTGCCAGCAGCTTACTGGGAACCGGGACAGGGTCATCCGAGCAGTACTTC.

The chain carries TRBV5-6 and TRBJ1-1; D unclear. The V and J ends lost 4 bases and 6 bases respectively, with 7 bases between them. In germline, CDR1 is SGHDT, CDR2 YYEEEE. This CDR3 has 11 residues. CDR3 residues: CASSALSEAFF. CDR3 DNA sequence: TGTGCCAGCAGCGCTCTATCTGAAGCTTTCTTT. The whole variable domain, remainder taken from reference TRBV5-6 and TRBJ1-1, is DAGVTQSPTHLIKTRGQQVTLRCSPKSGHDTVSWYQQALGQGPQFIFQYYEEEERQRGNFPDRFSGHQFPNYSSELNVNALLLGDSALYLCASSALSEAFFGQGTRLTVV.

The sample holds one count of this clone. This chain links TRBV4-1 with TRBJ1-5; D is unresolved. Germline CDR1 reads MGHRA; CDR2 reads YSYEKL. The CDR3 extends over 15 amino acids. The V and J ends lost 1 base and 7 bases respectively, with 14 bases between them. CDR3 nucleotides: TGCGCCAGCAGCCAAGTCTTCACCCCCAGGCAGCCCCAGCATTTT. It is translated as CASSQVFTPRQPQHF.

The chain employs TRBV19 and TRBJ2-4; D gene uncertain. Trimming took 1 base from V and 7 from J, leaving 8 bases between them. Germline CDR1 reads LNHDA; CDR2 reads SQIVND (reference sequence). The CDR3 contains 13 residues. CDR3 bases: TGTGCCAGTAGTATAGGTCACTTGAACATTCAGTACTTC. It yields the protein CASSIGHLNIQYF.

V is TRBV28 and J is TRBJ1-2; D perhaps matches TRBD1 (6 bases). This CDR3 spans 13 amino acids. Germline V CDR1 and CDR2: MDHEN, SYDVKM. Trimming pared 4 bases from V and 2 bases from J, leaving 8 bases between. As DNA, the CDR3 is TGTGCCAGCAGTTGGACAGAGAACTATGGCTACACCTTC. This gives the protein CASSWTENYGYTF.

This chain links TRBV28 with TRBJ1-4; D ambiguous. CDR3 length: 14 amino acids. V lost 3 bases and J lost 5, with 10 bases in between. Germline CDR1 is MDHEN and CDR2 is SYDVKM. The DNA of the CDR3 is TGTGCCAGCAGTTTGATAGGAGGGAATGAAAAACTGTTTTTT. Its translation is CASSLIGGNEKLFF.

This sequence joins TRBV13 and TRBJ2-7, with D possibly TRBD2 on 5 matching bases. The germline V gene has CDR1 PRHDT and CDR2 FYEKMQ (reference sequence). The CDR3 has 15 amino acids. The germline V and J ends were trimmed by 8 bases and 2 bases, with 19 bases remaining between them. The CDR3 sequence: CASQMSWAGAYEQYF. CDR3 DNA sequence: TGTGCCAGCCAAATGTCGTGGGCCGGGGCCTACGAGCAGTACTTC.

This sequence joins TRBV28 and TRBJ2-3, with TRBD2 as a possible D gene (7 bases). The CDR3 length is 17 residues. The germline V and J ends were trimmed by 7 bases and 2 bases, with 22 bases remaining between them. Germline CDR1 is MDHEN and CDR2 is SYDVKM. The DNA of the CDR3 is TGTGCCAGCACCCGGGGGGCGGGCCTAATGCCCACAGATACGCAGTATTTT. This encodes CASTRGAGLMPTDTQYF.

The rearrangement uses TRBV7-8 and TRBJ2-2, with TRBD2 identical over 9 bases. The junction had 4 bases not matched to a gene; V was cut back by 2 bases and J by 3 bases. This CDR3 region has 16 residues. CDR1 and CDR2 from the germline V gene are SGHVS and FQNEAQ. The CDR3, as DNA: TGTGCCAGCAGCTTATTAGCGGGAGCTGACACCGGGGAGCTGTTTTTT. Amino acid sequence: CASSLLAGADTGELFF.

V and J are TRBV5-1 and TRBJ1-3, with 7 bases aligning to TRBD1. This CDR3 spans 15 amino acids. Germline CDR1 reads SGHRS; CDR2 reads YFSETQ. V was pared by 4 bases and J by 1 base, with 5 bases of the junction left unmatched. CDR3: CASSVGTVSGNTIYF. CDR3 DNA sequence: TGCGCCAGCAGCGTTGGGACAGTGTCTGGAAACACCATATATTTT.

The chain links TRBV7-2 to TRBJ1-3; tentatively, D is TRBD1 (5 bases). This CDR3 comprises 14 residues. The germline V and J ends were trimmed by 4 bases and 4 bases, with 11 bases remaining between them. CDR1 SGHTA and CDR2 FQGNSA come from the germline V gene. CDR3 in amino acids: CASSYDGGGNTIYF. The CDR3, as DNA: TGTGCCAGCAGCTACGACGGGGGGGGAAACACCATATATTTT.

The rearrangement uses TRBV19 and TRBJ2-7; weak D call: TRBD2 (6 bases). The V gene lost 0 bases and the J gene lost 6 bases, with 9 bases spanning the gap. The CDR3 runs 13 residues. In germline, CDR1 is LNHDA, CDR2 SQIVND (reference sequence). The CDR3 loop is CASSIEGTREQYF. In DNA form, the CDR3 reads TGTGCCAGTAGTATAGAAGGGACTCGCGAGCAGTACTTC.

The chain has TRBV28 and TRBJ1-1; D is unclear. CDR1 and CDR2 from the germline V gene are MDHEN and SYDVKM. The CDR3 has 14 amino acids. V was cut by 1 base and J by 3 bases, with 9 bases left in between. The CDR3 nucleotides read TGTGCCAGCAGTTTATTGGGCGGGTACACTGAAGCTTTCTTT. Translation: CASSLLGGYTEAFF. Based on the CDR3 plus reference TRBV28 and TRBJ1-1, the full variable domain is DVKVTQSSRYLVKRTGEKVFLECVQDMDHENMFWYRQDPGLGLRLIYFSYDVKMKEKGDIPEGYSVSREKKERFSLILESASTNQTSMYLCASSLLGGYTEAFFGQGTRLTVV.

Only one count was recorded for this clone. The V call is TRBV6-5, the J call TRBJ2-2; 8 nucleotides agree with TRBD2. CDR3 size: 15 residues. CDR1 MNHEY and CDR2 SVGAGI come from the germline V gene. V was clipped by 6 bases and J by 4 bases; unmatched bases: 7. The chain's CDR3 is CASRDWTSLTGELFF. The CDR3 nucleotides are TGTGCCAGCAGGGACTGGACTAGCCTCACCGGGGAGCTGTTTTTT.

The chain has TRBV10-3 and TRBJ2-7, with unresolved D. CDR3 size: 12 residues. Trimming stripped 3 bases from V and 2 bases from J, with 5 bases between. The germline V gene encodes CDR1 ENHRY and CDR2 SYGVKD. CDR3 protein: CAISDSPYEQYF. The CDR3 DNA follows: TGTGCCATCAGTGACAGTCCCTACGAGCAGTACTTC.